The present TCR beta chain was sequenced within a study of CD8 T cells in ankylosing spondylitis. TCRdb re-analysed the 5' RACE reads in MiXCR, keeping a single row per CDR3 protein. The sample carries 450,000 to 550,000 distinct CDR3 sequences, roughly 5% recorded once. CDR3 size: 12 residues. CDR1 and CDR2 (germline): SSHAT, FNYEAQ (reference sequence). This clonotype appeared many times. Its matching antigen is unknown. Whole-study findings and limits: Blood of patients with ankylosing spondylitis appeared to be characterized by a TCR beta motif of fewer than 10 highly homologous variants.

This chain connects TRBV7-7 to TRBJ2-2; maybe TRBD1 (5 bases). Sequenced material: blood, either unsorted or a sorted T cell fraction (not recorded which). This TCR came from a male donor with ankylosing spondylitis. The CDR3 DNA sequence: TGTGCTCTCAGGGTCAGCACCGGGGAGCTGTTTTTT. Translating gives CALRVSTGELFF. The full variable domain, its missing parts supplied by reference TRBV7-7 and TRBJ2-2, is GAGVSQSPRYKVTKRGQDVTLRCDPISSHATLYWYQQALGQGPEFLTYFNYEAQPDKSGLPSDRFSAERPEGSISTLTIQRTEQRDSAMYRCALRVSTGELFFGEGSRLTVL.